The 4 T cell receptor beta chains presented below share a single source sample, sequenced in a study of cytomegalovirus exposure and HLA in healthy donors. PCR was performed using 60 Vbeta and 13 Jbeta primers. Generated by immunoSEQ multiplex PCR, the TCRdb table keeps only in-frame clones and is missing some. The table records roughly 160,000 clones, approximately 80% of them present only once. The sequencing sample was made of PBMCs. Receptors originate from a man aged 30-40 years in good health and CMV-seropositive.

The genes are TRBV4-1 and TRBJ2-5; 8 bases map to TRBD2. Germline CDR1 reads MGHRA; CDR2 reads YSYEKL. CDR3 length: 17 residues. V was clipped by 1 base and J by 5 bases; unmatched bases: 12. Here the CDR3 reads CASSQGGLRGAGETQYF. The DNA for the CDR3 is TGCGCCAGCAGCCAAGGCGGACTGCGGGGGGCTGGGGAGACCCAGTACTTC.

The chain combines TRBV6-5 with TRBJ2-5; D is possibly TRBD2 (5 bases). The CDR3 loop spans 14 amino acids. Germline CDR1 is MNHEY and CDR2 is SVGAGI. Trimming cost V 3 bases and J 2 bases, with 10 bases left between them. CDR3 protein: CASSYLREQETQYF. As DNA, the CDR3 is TGTGCCAGCAGTTATCTGAGGGAGCAAGAGACCCAGTACTTC.

The chain couples TRBV7-9 to TRBJ2-1; a possible D gene is TRBD2 (6 bases). V was cut by 5 bases and J by 3 bases, with 20 bases left in between. The CDR3 has 17 residues. Germline assignment: CDR1 SEHNR and CDR2 FQNEAQ (reference sequence). The CDR3 sequence: CASSTNRELVYYNEQFF. DNA for the CDR3: TGTGCCAGCAGCACAAACCGGGAGTTGGTTTACTACAATGAGCAGTTCTTC.

The table lists this clone with a few counts. The chain couples TRBV4-1 to TRBJ2-7, with D perhaps TRBD1 (5 bases). Per the germline V gene, CDR1 is MGHRA and CDR2 is YSYEKL. Trimming took off 4 bases at V and 0 bases at J, with 13 bases between the two ends. CDR3 length equals 15 residues. The CDR3 is CASSPHRSSSYEQYF. In nucleotides, the CDR3 is TGCGCCAGCAGCCCTCACAGGTCCTCCTCCTACGAGCAGTACTTC.